The 14 T cell receptor beta chains in this list originate from one sample, sequenced in a study of T-cell reconstitution after alpha-beta-depleted transplantation in children. Unique molecular identifiers were built into the TCRbeta library. TCRdb re-derived calls from the PCR reads in MiXCR, one entry per CDR3 protein. Among 200,000 to 250,000 distinct CDR3 sequences listed, 7.5% to 9.5% were seen once. The sample here was PBMCs, mostly from graft donor cells, taken 360 days after TCRalphabeta/CD19-depleted stem cell transplant. The receptors were gathered from a male patient aged 2 to 10 who had a stem cell transplant for acute myeloid leukemia, so the T cells may come from the graft donor.

The chain is built from TRBV7-8 and TRBJ1-6; tentatively, D is TRBD1 (5 bases). This CDR3 spans 16 amino acids. In germline, CDR1 is SGHVS, CDR2 FQNEAQ. V gave up 5 bases and J gave up 0 bases, with 11 bases separating them. CDR3: CASSERGSSYNSPLHF. The CDR3 DNA is TGTGCCAGCAGCGAAAGGGGTAGCTCCTATAATTCACCCCTCCACTTT.

The sample holds many counts of this clonotype. The rearrangement joins TRBV12-3 or TRBV12-4 to TRBJ2-1, with TRBD2 matching over 8 bases. Trimming took 3 bases from V and 7 from J; bases not matched to a gene: 14. The CDR3 loop spans 17 amino acids. The CDR3 sequence is CASSFYLTQREYNEQFF. The DNA for the CDR3 is TGTGCCAGCAGTTTTTATCTCACCCAGCGGGAGTATAATGAGCAGTTCTTC.

The chain joins TRBV5-1 to TRBJ2-3; no clear D gene. The length of the CDR3 is 13 residues. Germline V lookup: CDR1 SGHRS, CDR2 YFSETQ. With 4 bases removed from V and 2 bases from J, the gap between germline ends came to 8 bases. In nucleotides, the CDR3 is TGCGCCAGCAGCGCGGCCTTCACAGATACGCAGTATTTT. Protein product: CASSAAFTDTQYF.

V usage is TRBV18 and J usage is TRBJ1-5; D unclear. Germline lookup yields CDR1 KGHSH and CDR2 LQKENI. The CDR3 loop spans 14 amino acids. The V end was cut by 1 base, the J end by 0 bases, with 4 bases between. CDR3 in DNA: TGTGCCAGCTCACCACAGGATAGCAATCAGCCCCAGCATTTT. Amino acid sequence: CASSPQDSNQPQHF.

In this sample, this clonotype turned up many times. The chain has TRBV7-6 and TRBJ2-3; a possible D gene is TRBD2 (6 bases). The CDR3 extends over 15 amino acids. With 1 base removed from V and 0 bases from J, the gap between germline ends came to 8 bases. CDR1 is SGHVS, CDR2 FNYEAQ, per germline. As DNA, the CDR3 is TGTGCCAGCAGCTTAGTGGGGACTAGCACAGATACGCAGTATTTT. Protein: CASSLVGTSTDTQYF.

This clonotype was detected ten times or more. CDR3 in DNA: TGCGCCAGCAGCACCGACAGATTGACGTTGAACACCGGGGAGCTGTTTTTT. It yields the protein CASSTDRLTLNTGELFF. This chain connects TRBV5-1 to TRBJ2-2; perhaps TRBD1 as D (5 bases). The germline V gene encodes CDR1 SGHRS and CDR2 YFSETQ. The ends were cut back, 4 bases at V and 1 base at J, with 17 bases in the middle. The CDR3 runs to 17 residues.

This clonotype occurred many times. The chain combines TRBV10-3 with TRBJ1-1, with 12 positions matching TRBD1. The CDR3 has 15 residues. Trimming at V came to 10 bases and at J to 1 base, leaving 7 bases not matched to a gene. Germline-derived CDR1 and CDR2 are ENHRY and SYGVKD. The CDR3 reads CATTGTGGRNTEAFF. CDR3 in DNA: TGTGCCACAACCGGGACAGGGGGCAGGAACACTGAAGCTTTCTTT.

The V and J genes are TRBV12-3 or TRBV12-4 and TRBJ1-5, with D possibly TRBD1 on 6 matching bases. Trimming pared 6 bases from V and 11 bases from J, leaving 14 bases between. The CDR3 spans 12 residues. The CDR3 coding sequence is TGTGCCAGCAGACAGGGTGGGGGAGCCCAGCATTTT. Translation: CASRQGGGAQHF.

The table lists this clonotype with a few counts. The chain combines TRBV7-2 with TRBJ2-7, with a possible D match to TRBD1 (8 bases). Germline-derived CDR1 and CDR2 are SGHTA and FQGNSA. V shed 7 bases and J shed 0 bases, with 13 bases lying between them. The CDR3 loop spans 14 amino acids. CDR3: CASNRGGSSYEQYF. The CDR3 coding sequence is TGTGCCAGCAACAGGGGGGGTAGCTCCTACGAGCAGTACTTC.

This clonotype was counted many times. The chain recombines TRBV27 with TRBJ2-7, with 7 bases identical to TRBD2. Germline CDR1 reads MNHEY; CDR2 reads SMNVEV (reference sequence). V trimming: 4 bases; J trimming: 0 bases; junction bases outside the gene matches: 6. The CDR3 extends over 15 amino acids. CDR3 sequence (DNA): TGTGCCAGCAGTTCGATAGCGGGCTCCTCCTACGAGCAGTACTTC. Translating gives CASSSIAGSSYEQYF.

The V call is TRBV18, the J call TRBJ1-1; D is perhaps TRBD1 (5 bases). Trimming left V 4 bases short and J 7 bases short, with 13 bases between. The CDR3 totals 13 residues. Germline CDR1 reads KGHSH; CDR2 reads LQKENI. The CDR3 spells CASSRDDRIEAFF. In DNA form, the CDR3 reads TGTGCCAGCTCACGGGACGATCGCATTGAAGCTTTCTTT.

This clonotype occurred a few times. This chain joins TRBV10-3 and TRBJ2-3; D gene ambiguous. This CDR3 is 15 amino acids long. Germline values: CDR1 ENHRY, CDR2 SYGVKD. With 2 bases removed from V and 2 bases from J, the gap between germline ends came to 11 bases. The CDR3 is CAISEVGTATDTQYF. Here the CDR3 DNA reads TGTGCCATCAGTGAGGTTGGCACCGCCACAGATACGCAGTATTTT.

This clonotype has a handful of counts. This chain links TRBV4-1 with TRBJ1-2, with no clear D. In germline, CDR1 is MGHRA, CDR2 YSYEKL. The CDR3 length is 15 residues. V lost 4 bases and J lost 4, with 16 bases in between. CDR3 nucleotides: TGCGCCAGCAGCCCTCACATGGAGGCATCCTATGGCTACACCTTC. As protein: CASSPHMEASYGYTF.

This rearrangement joins TRBV7-2 to TRBJ2-3; tentatively, D is TRBD1 or TRBD2 (6 bases each). The CDR3 is made up of 14 amino acids. Germline V CDR1 and CDR2: SGHTA, FQGNSA. Trimming shortened V by 4 bases and J by 3 bases, and 11 bases separated the two germline ends. The CDR3 sequence: CASSSGAGTDTQYF. CDR3 sequence (DNA): TGTGCCAGCAGCTCGGGGGCGGGAACAGATACGCAGTATTTT.